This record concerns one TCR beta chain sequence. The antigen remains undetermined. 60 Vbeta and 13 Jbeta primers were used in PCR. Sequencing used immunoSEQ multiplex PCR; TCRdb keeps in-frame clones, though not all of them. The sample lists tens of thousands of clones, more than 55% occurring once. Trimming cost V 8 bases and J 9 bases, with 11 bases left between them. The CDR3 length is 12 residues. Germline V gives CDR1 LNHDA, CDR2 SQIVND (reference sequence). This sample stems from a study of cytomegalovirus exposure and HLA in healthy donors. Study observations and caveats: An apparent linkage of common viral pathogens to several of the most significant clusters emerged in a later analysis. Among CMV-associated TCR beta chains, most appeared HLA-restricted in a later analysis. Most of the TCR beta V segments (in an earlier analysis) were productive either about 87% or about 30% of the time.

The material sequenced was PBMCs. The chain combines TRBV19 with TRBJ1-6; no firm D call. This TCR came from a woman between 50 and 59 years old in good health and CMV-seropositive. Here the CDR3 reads CASRNGGSPLHF. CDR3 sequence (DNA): TGTGCCAGTCGAAACGGTGGTTCACCCCTCCACTTT. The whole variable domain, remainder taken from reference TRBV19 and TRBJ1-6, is DGGITQSPKYLFRKEGQNVTLSCEQNLNHDAMYWYRQDPGQGLRLIYYSQIVNDFQKGDIAEGYSVSREKKESFPLTVTSAQKNPTAFYLCASRNGGSPLHFGNGTRLTVT.